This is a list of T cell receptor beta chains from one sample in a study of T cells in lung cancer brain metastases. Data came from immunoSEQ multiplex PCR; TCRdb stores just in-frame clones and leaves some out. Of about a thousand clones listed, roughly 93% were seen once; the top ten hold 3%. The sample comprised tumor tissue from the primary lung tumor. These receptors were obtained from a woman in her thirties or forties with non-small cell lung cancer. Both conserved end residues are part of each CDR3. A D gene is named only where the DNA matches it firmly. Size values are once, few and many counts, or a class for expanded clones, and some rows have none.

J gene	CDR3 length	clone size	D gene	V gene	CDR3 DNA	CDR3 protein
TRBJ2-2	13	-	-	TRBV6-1	TGTGCCAGCAGCCCTAGGGGCCCCGGGGAGCTGTTTTTT	CASSPRGPGELFF
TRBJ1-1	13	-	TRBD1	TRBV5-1	TGCGCCAGCAGGACAGAAGCGACAGGGGCACCTTTCTTT	CASRTEATGAPFF
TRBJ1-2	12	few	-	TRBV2	TGTGCCAGCAGTGCACGGAGGTATGGCTACACCTTC	CASSARRYGYTF
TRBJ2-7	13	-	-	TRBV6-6	TGTGCCAGCAGGGACAGTCTCTACTACGAGCAGTACTTC	CASRDSLYYEQYF
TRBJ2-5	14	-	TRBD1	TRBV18	TGTGCCAGCTCACCGACAGGGTCGGGGGAGACCCAGTACTTC	CASSPTGSGETQYF
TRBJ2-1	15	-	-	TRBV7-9	TGTGCCAGCAGCACACCCCGTCAGGGTTACAATGAGCAGTTCTTC	CASSTPRQGYNEQFF
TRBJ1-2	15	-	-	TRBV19	TGTGCCAGTAGTACGACAGGATATTCTAACTATGGCTACACCTTC	CASSTTGYSNYGYTF
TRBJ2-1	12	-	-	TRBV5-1	TGCGCCAGCAGCTTGGGGTCGAATGAGCAGTTCTTC	CASSLGSNEQFF
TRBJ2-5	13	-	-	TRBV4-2	TGTGCCAGCAGCCAAGACAGGGGACAGACCCAGTACTTC	CASSQDRGQTQYF
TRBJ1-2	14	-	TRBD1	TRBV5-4	TGTGCCAGCCGCAAACAGGGGAGAGACGATGGCTACACCTTC	CASRKQGRDDGYTF
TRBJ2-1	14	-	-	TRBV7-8	TGTGCCAGCAGCTTAGCGGGAGACCTCTATGAGCAGTTCTTC	CASSLAGDLYEQFF
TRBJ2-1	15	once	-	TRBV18	TGTGCCAGCTCTAGGAGGGACAGAACCTACAATGAGCAGTTCTTC	CASSRRDRTYNEQFF
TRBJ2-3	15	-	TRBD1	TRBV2	TGTGCCAGCAGAGGTGGGACAGGGGATGAGGATACGCAGTATTTT	CASRGGTGDEDTQYF
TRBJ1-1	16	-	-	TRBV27	TGTACCAGCACTTATGCTTTTAGGGGGGGGAACACTGAAGCTTTCTTT	CTSTYAFRGGNTEAFF